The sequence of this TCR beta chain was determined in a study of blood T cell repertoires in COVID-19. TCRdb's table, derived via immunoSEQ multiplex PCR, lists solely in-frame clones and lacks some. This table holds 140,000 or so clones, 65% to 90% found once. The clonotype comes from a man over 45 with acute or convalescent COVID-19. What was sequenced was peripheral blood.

The CDR3 here is CASSYGTSGRTDTQYF. CDR3 coding DNA: TGTGCCAGCAGTTATGGGACTAGCGGGAGAACAGATACGCAGTATTTT. The chain couples TRBV6-6 to TRBJ2-3, with 14 bases lining up with TRBD2. The CDR3 is 16 amino acids. The ends lost 3 bases at V and 3 bases at J; junction bases unmatched: 2. The germline V gene encodes CDR1 MNHNY and CDR2 SVGAGI (reference sequence).